This paragraph reports one T cell receptor (beta chain). Its antigen is as yet unknown. This sample is drawn from a study of T cell responses to AZD1222 COVID-19 vaccine. The study, taken as a whole, reports: Donors were chiefly white British, with a greater number of females, and clonal diversity was perhaps underestimated. Nearly half of spike-specific TCRs reportedly go after variant regions that carry no mutations.

Data came from immunoSEQ multiplex PCR; TCRdb stores just in-frame clones and leaves some out. The data hold roughly 100,000 clones, with about 90% observed a single time. V lost 1 base and J 4 bases, leaving 11 bases between the germline ends. This CDR3 region has 16 residues. Germline CDR1 and CDR2: LGHDT and YNNKEL (reference sequence). The sequence was collected from an adult who received the AZD1222 COVID-19 vaccine. This sequence joins TRBV3-1 (or the pseudogene TRBV3-2) and TRBJ2-6, with TRBD2 as a possible D gene (6 bases). The starting material was peripheral blood, obtained 28 days after the second AZD1222 dose. This chain's CDR3 is CASSQAGDPGANVLTF. The CDR3 nucleotides read TGTGCCAGCAGCCAAGCGGGGGACCCCGGGGCCAACGTCCTGACTTTC.